The entry below gives a single T cell receptor (beta chain) sequence along with its context. The antigen is not known. This specimen comes from a study of T cells expressing NK-cell markers. Study-level background: Beta-chain profiling covered CD3+CD56+NKG2C+, CD3+CD56+NKG2C- and CD3+CD56-NKG2C+ sorted subsets. Study observations and caveats: A range of about 1.0-7.0% of CD8+ T cells consisted of dominant NKG2C+ clonotypes in several donors. These clonotypes, the leaders elsewhere, also led the CD3+CD56-NKG2C+ fraction in four donors.

With UMIs, 5'RACE template switching was used to make TCR beta cDNA. TCRdb reprocessed the 5' RACE reads, with one entry per CDR3 protein and no DNA. Here the sample table reports 550,000 or so distinct CDR3 sequences. Germline CDR1 reads DFQATT; CDR2 reads SNEGSKA (reference sequence). CDR3 length: 14 residues. Sequenced input: blood T cells: a sorted CD56 or NKG2C T cell subset, CD4+ or CD8+ T cells, or bulk PBMC T cells (not recorded which). The TCR comes from a man between 18 and 29 years old in good health. V gene TRBV20-1 combines with J gene TRBJ2-5; the D call from TCRdb, TRBD1, cannot be confirmed without DNA. CDR3 residues: CSASQSTGKETQYF.